One and the same sample provided the 27 T cell receptor beta chains below, sequenced in a study of regulatory T cells in long-lasting Graves disease. The time point is: persistent/refractory GD, antithyroid drugs over 5 years with positive TRAb. RNA extracted from PBMCs served as the sequencing template. Arm-PCR of CDR3 regions and iRepertoire HTBI primers were used to build TCR beta libraries. MiXCR, applied by TCRdb to the multiplex PCR reads, yields one record per CDR3 protein. Counted here are roughly 360,000 distinct CDR3 sequences, roughly 25% occurring once; the ten biggest clones make up around 30%. Sequencing used peripheral blood mononuclear cells (PBMCs), obtained when the disease was refractory, from a patient treated with antithyroid drugs. Source of these receptors: a middle-aged woman with Graves disease.

The V and J genes are TRBV28 and TRBJ2-7; 8 bases fit TRBD1. Germline loops: CDR1 MDHEN, CDR2 SYDVKM. This CDR3 has 15 residues. J gave up 3 bases and V 5 bases, and 9 bases lay outside the gene matches. The CDR3 region is CASSKDRAGNYEQYF. The CDR3 DNA is TGTGCCAGCAGTAAGGACAGGGCAGGGAACTACGAGCAGTACTTC.

This clonotype showed up many times. This chain links TRBV25-1 with TRBJ2-7; 13 nucleotides align to TRBD2. V lost 2 bases and J lost 5; bases outside the gene matches: 6. This CDR3 is built from 16 residues. The germline V gene encodes CDR1 MGHDK and CDR2 SYGVNS. The CDR3 DNA reads as TGTGCCAGCAGTGAAACTAGCGGGAGGGTGGGCGACGAGCAGTACTTC. Its translation: CASSETSGRVGDEQYF.

The V and J genes are TRBV5-1 and TRBJ1-1, with TRBD1 identical over 7 bases. The germline V gene has CDR1 SGHRS and CDR2 YFSETQ. After removal of 0 bases from V and 1 base from J, the junction contained 6 bases not matched to a gene. This CDR3 region has 16 residues. Here the CDR3 reads CASSLDKTGTNTEAFF. The CDR3 nucleotides are TGCGCCAGCAGCTTGGACAAGACAGGGACGAACACTGAAGCTTTCTTT. The full variable domain, rest sourced from reference TRBV5-1 and TRBJ1-1, is KAGVTQTPRYLIKTRGQQVTLSCSPISGHRSVSWYQQTPGQGLQFLFEYFSETQRNKGNFPGRFSGRQFSNSRSEMNVSTLELGDSALYLCASSLDKTGTNTEAFFGQGTRLTVV.

On this clonotype: A much larger clone sits a single nucleotide away, making a read error possible. This chain links TRBV20-1 with TRBJ2-7; D is perhaps TRBD2 (6 bases). The CDR3 is 15 residues long. Germline CDR1 DFQATT, CDR2 SNEGSKA (reference sequence). The CDR3 nucleotides read TGCAGTGCTGGAGATTGGGGCGGGAAGCGGAACGAGCAGTACTTC. It is translated as CSAGDWGGKRNEQYF.

As regards this clonotype: Likely a read error: the CDR3 ends without its conserved phenylalanine or tryptophan. The genes are TRBV7-9 and TRBJ1-1; D is ambiguous. Germline CDR1 and CDR2: SEHNR and FQNEAQ (reference sequence). The CDR3 consists of 14 residues. Deletions cut 1 base from V and 3 bases from J, with 9 bases between. CDR3 protein: CASSLEALDTEAFL. The CDR3 DNA is TGTGCCAGCAGCTTAGAGGCGTTGGACACTGAAGCTTTCTTA.

The CDR3 DNA sequence: TGTGCCAGCAGTTTACGTGCAGGGACCGAAATCACAGATACGCAGTATTTT. The encoded protein is CASSLRAGTEITDTQYF. The rearrangement joins TRBV28 to TRBJ2-3; D tentatively fits TRBD1 or TRBD2 (5 bases each). Trimming pared 2 bases from V and 2 bases from J, leaving 17 bases between. CDR1 is MDHEN and CDR2 is SYDVKM in the germline V gene. CDR3 length equals 17 residues.

This clonotype came up many times. The DNA for the CDR3 is TGTGCCAGCAGTTTAGGTCGACGGGGTAGCAATCAGCCCCAGCATTTT. Residues: CASSLGRRGSNQPQHF. This chain uses TRBV28 with TRBJ1-5; D not certain. Germline loops: CDR1 MDHEN, CDR2 SYDVKM. The CDR3 is 16 residues long. V was pared by 2 bases and J by 0 bases, with 11 bases between.

The rearrangement uses TRBV9 and TRBJ2-1, with TRBD2 as a possible D gene (6 bases). V dropped 3 bases and J dropped 0 bases, with 37 bases sitting between them. The CDR3 runs to 24 residues. The germline CDR1 and CDR2 sequences are SGDLS and YYNGEE. The CDR3 nucleotides read TGTGCCAGCAGCGAATCCGTCGTCGGACTACCCTATTCGCCTGCCGTCAGCTCCTACAATGAGCAGTTCTTC. Translated, it gives CASSESVVGLPYSPAVSSYNEQFF.

This chain joins TRBV7-3 and TRBJ1-6; no reliable D call. The CDR3 length is 13 residues. In germline, CDR1 is SGHTA, CDR2 FQGTGA. Trimming shortened V by 0 bases and J by 5 bases, and 2 bases separated the two germline ends. The CDR3 nucleotides are TGTGCCAGCAGCTTAACAGATAATTCACCCCTCCACTTT. Residues: CASSLTDNSPLHF.

This clonotype was counted ten times or more. The rearrangement joins TRBV28 to TRBJ2-2; tentatively, D is TRBD1 (6 bases). V was cut by 7 bases and J by 6 bases, with 21 bases left in between. Per germline, CDR1 MDHEN and CDR2 SYDVKM. This CDR3 contains 16 residues. This chain's CDR3 is CASTSRGRGHSGELFF. CDR3 nucleotide sequence: TGTGCCAGCACCTCGAGGGGCAGGGGTCATTCCGGGGAGCTGTTTTTT.

This clonotype has at least ten counts. V is TRBV9 and J is TRBJ1-5, with D unresolved. The CDR3 is 13 residues long. Trimming took off 0 bases at V and 5 bases at J, with 6 bases between the two ends. Germline V CDR1 and CDR2: SGDLS, YYNGEE. DNA of the CDR3: TGTGCCAGCAGCGTAGGAAGTTATCAGCCCCAGCATTTT. It is translated as CASSVGSYQPQHF.

In its sample, this clonotype was seen once. A much larger clone is a single base away; this may be a read error. Since no conserved phenylalanine or tryptophan closes the CDR3, a read error is the likely cause. This rearrangement joins TRBV20-1 to TRBJ2-5, with 8 bases identical to TRBD2. The CDR3 runs to 14 residues. Germline V gene lookup returns CDR1 DFQATT and CDR2 SNEGSKA (reference sequence). After removal of 0 bases from V and 4 bases from J, the junction contained 4 bases not matched to a gene. CDR3 in amino acids: CSARDPGLGETQYL. DNA of the CDR3: TGCAGTGCTAGAGATCCGGGACTAGGAGAGACCCAGTACCTC.

The sample holds many counts of this clonotype. This sequence joins TRBV2 and TRBJ1-5, with D maybe TRBD1 (5 bases). V lost 6 bases to trimming and J lost 7 bases, with 16 bases between them. This CDR3 has 14 amino acids. The germline CDR1 and CDR2 sequences are SNHLY and FYNNEI. The CDR3 reads CASSSDPQGQPQHF. The CDR3 bases are TGTGCCAGCAGCTCTGACCCTCAGGGCCAGCCCCAGCATTTT.

The rearrangement links TRBV3-1 to TRBJ2-4; 15 bases map to TRBD2. With 2 bases clipped from V and 8 bases from J, the junction kept 4 bases outside the gene matches. This CDR3 is 16 amino acids long. CDR1 and CDR2 (germline): LGHDT, YNNKEL (reference sequence). The CDR3 nucleotides are TGTGCCAGCAGCCAACTGGGACTAGCGGGAGGCCACATTCAGTACTTC. Translated: CASSQLGLAGGHIQYF.

At least ten counts were recorded for this clonotype. The chain couples TRBV28 to TRBJ2-1; a weak D match, TRBD1 (5 bases). The CDR3 has 13 residues. The germline CDR1 and CDR2 sequences are MDHEN and SYDVKM. Trimming took off 6 bases at V and 2 bases at J, with 8 bases between the two ends. CDR3 coding DNA: TGTGCCAGCAGCGCAGGGACCTACAATGAGCAGTTCTTC. It is translated as CASSAGTYNEQFF.

This clonotype was counted many times. The chain links TRBV11-3 to TRBJ2-6; D is uncertain. The germline CDR1 and CDR2 sequences are SGHNT and YENEEA. Between the trimmed V and J ends, which lost 1 base and 0 bases, there was a span of 10 bases. The CDR3 spans 17 residues. The CDR3 loop reads CASSLGDVSSGANVLTF. CDR3 coding DNA: TGTGCCAGCAGCTTAGGAGACGTAAGCTCTGGGGCCAACGTCCTGACTTTC.

In this sample, this clonotype turned up a few times. The chain combines TRBV28 with TRBJ2-3; no clear D. CDR1 is MDHEN and CDR2 is SYDVKM in the germline V gene. The CDR3 has 15 amino acids. Deletions cut 3 bases from V and 0 bases from J, with 10 bases between. The CDR3 DNA sequence: TGTGCCAGCAGTTTCGGGCGGTCTAGCACAGATACGCAGTATTTT. This translates into CASSFGRSSTDTQYF.

This clonotype showed up many times. The J gene is TRBJ2-7, the V gene TRBV2; D remains ambiguous. This CDR3 comprises 14 residues. V lost 7 bases and J 7 bases, leaving 20 bases between the germline ends. Looked up from germline, CDR1 is SNHLY and CDR2 is FYNNEI. DNA of the CDR3: TGTGCCAGCACCTCGTATAGCCCGGACGCAGAGCAGTACTTC. Protein product: CASTSYSPDAEQYF.

With respect to this clonotype: A much larger clone lies one base from this, so it may be a read error. The chain employs TRBV2 and TRBJ2-4; 10 bases fit TRBD2. Germline CDR1 is SNHLY and CDR2 is FYNNEI. CDR3 length: 18 amino acids. Here the CDR3 reads CASSEDLAGEGARNIQYF. Written as DNA, the CDR3 is TGTGCCAGCAGTGAAGACCTAGCGGGAGAGGGAGCCAGAAACATTCAGTACTTC. The variable domain in full, with the rest retrieved from reference TRBV2 and TRBJ2-4, is EPEVTQTPSHQVTQMGQEVILRCVPISNHLYFYWYRQILGQKVEFLVSFYNNEISEKSEIFDDQFSVERPDGSNFTLKIRSTKLEDSAMYFCASSEDLAGEGARNIQYFGAGTRLSVL.

V usage is TRBV25-1 and J usage is TRBJ1-1; tentatively, D is TRBD1 (6 bases). Trimming removed 4 bases from V and 3 bases from J, with 9 bases in between. CDR3 length: 13 amino acids. CDR1 is MGHDK and CDR2 is SYGVNS in the germline V gene. The CDR3 sequence: CASSANRDTEAFF. The CDR3 bases are TGTGCCAGCAGTGCCAACAGGGACACTGAAGCTTTCTTT.

This clonotype has ten or more counts. V is TRBV5-1 and J is TRBJ2-7, with 7 bases that match TRBD2. The CDR3 has 14 residues. Trimming at V came to 2 bases and at J to 5 bases, leaving 7 bases not matched to a gene. The V gene's germline CDR1 is SGHRS and CDR2 YFSETQ. The CDR3 region is CASSLRAGDHEQYF. CDR3 DNA sequence: TGCGCCAGCAGCTTAAGGGCGGGAGACCACGAGCAGTACTTC.

This clonotype appeared many times. The chain joins TRBV2 to TRBJ1-6; weak D call: TRBD1 (5 bases). Trimming stripped 4 bases from V and 11 bases from J, with 9 bases between. Germline CDR1 is SNHLY and CDR2 is FYNNEI. The CDR3 runs to 12 residues. CDR3 loop: CASSGRVAPLHF. CDR3 DNA sequence: TGTGCCAGCAGTGGCAGGGTAGCACCCCTCCACTTT.

This clonotype came up many times. The V gene is TRBV6-1, the J gene TRBJ1-5; 11 positions agree with TRBD1. The CDR3 runs 17 residues. V lost 7 bases, J lost 1 base, and 9 bases stayed unmatched. CDR1 is MNHNS and CDR2 is SASEGT in the germline V gene. In nucleotides, the CDR3 is TGTGCCAGCAACCCGGACAGGGGGCCTTGGAGCAATCAGCCCCAGCATTTT. Its protein is CASNPDRGPWSNQPQHF.

The rearrangement uses TRBV5-6 and TRBJ2-5; D could derive from TRBD1 or TRBD2 (6 bases each). The V and J ends lost 7 bases and 4 bases respectively, with 17 bases between them. The length of the CDR3 is 14 residues. From germline, CDR1 is SGHDT and CDR2 YYEEEE. The CDR3 sequence: CASGGRHRAETQYF. The DNA of the CDR3 is TGTGCCAGCGGGGGGCGTCACCGGGCAGAGACCCAGTACTTC.

This clonotype showed up just a few times. V gene TRBV2 combines with J gene TRBJ2-3; 11 nucleotides align to TRBD2. CDR1 and CDR2 from the germline V gene are SNHLY and FYNNEI. Losses at the gene ends were 7 bases for V and 4 bases for J; bases not matched to a gene: 10. The CDR3 loop spans 16 amino acids. The CDR3 DNA is TGTGCCAGCACCAAATCGATAGCGGGAGGGCCAGATACGCAGTATTTT. Protein: CASTKSIAGGPDTQYF.

This clonotype was seen at least ten times. A read error may produce the germline difference seen at one junction end. The chain recombines TRBV5-5 with TRBJ1-2; 9 bases agree with TRBD1. The length of the CDR3 is 16 residues. Germline V CDR1 and CDR2: SGHKS, YYEKEE (reference sequence). Here the CDR3 DNA reads TGCGCCAGCAGCCAAGCCGGGACAGGGTCTAACTATGGCTACACCTTC. Its translation: CASSQAGTGSNYGYTF.

This clonotype occurred a few times. This rearrangement joins TRBV19 to TRBJ2-7, with no clear D. Trimming removed 3 bases from V and 3 bases from J, with 9 bases in between. The CDR3 length is 13 residues. The germline V gene encodes CDR1 LNHDA and CDR2 SQIVND (reference sequence). The CDR3 protein is CASSIITGYEQYF. The CDR3 DNA is TGTGCCAGTAGTATTATAACCGGCTACGAGCAGTACTTC. Full variable domain (remainder filled in from reference TRBV19 and TRBJ2-7): DGGITQSPKYLFRKEGQNVTLSCEQNLNHDAMYWYRQDPGQGLRLIYYSQIVNDFQKGDIAEGYSVSREKKESFPLTVTSAQKNPTAFYLCASSIITGYEQYFGPGTRLTVT.